The clone carrying this TCR beta chain showed up many times. The germline gives CDR1 SGHRS, CDR2 YFSETQ. V gave up 0 bases and J gave up 0 bases, with 4 bases separating them. This CDR3 has 14 residues. Researchers prepared the TCRbeta library using unique molecular identifiers, the study reports. One entry per CDR3 protein results from TCRdb running MiXCR on the PCR reads. The table shows 500,000 or so distinct CDR3 sequences, with 32% occurring only once. The sample is drawn from a study of T-cell reconstitution after alpha-beta-depleted transplantation in children. The sample was PBMCs from the stem cell graft donor, taken from the stem cell graft. The sequence derives from a human donor who donated a stem cell graft to a child with aplastic anemia. The chain is built from TRBV5-1 and TRBJ2-1; D ambiguous. CDR3 protein: CASSLGLSYNEQFF. CDR3 coding DNA: TGCGCCAGCAGCTTGGGGCTCTCCTACAATGAGCAGTTCTTC.